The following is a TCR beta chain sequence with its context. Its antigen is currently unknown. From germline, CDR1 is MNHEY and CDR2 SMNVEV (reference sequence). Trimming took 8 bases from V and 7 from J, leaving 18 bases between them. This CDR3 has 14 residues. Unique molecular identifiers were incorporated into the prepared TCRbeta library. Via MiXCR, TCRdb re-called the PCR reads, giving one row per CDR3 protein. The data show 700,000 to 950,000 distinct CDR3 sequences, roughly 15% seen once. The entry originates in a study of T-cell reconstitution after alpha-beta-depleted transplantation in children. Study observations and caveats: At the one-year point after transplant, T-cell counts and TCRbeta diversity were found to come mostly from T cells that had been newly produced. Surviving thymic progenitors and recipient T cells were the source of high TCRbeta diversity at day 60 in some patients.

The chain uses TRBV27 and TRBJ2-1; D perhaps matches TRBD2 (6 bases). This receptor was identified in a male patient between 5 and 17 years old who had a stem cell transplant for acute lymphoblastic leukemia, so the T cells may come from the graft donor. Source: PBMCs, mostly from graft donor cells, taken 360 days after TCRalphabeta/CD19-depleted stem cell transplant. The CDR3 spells CASAHGGTQNEQFF. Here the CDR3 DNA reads TGTGCCAGCGCGCACGGCGGGACTCAAAATGAGCAGTTCTTC.